Sequencing of this T cell receptor (beta chain) was carried out in a study of CD8 T cells in Susac syndrome. CDR3 length: 13 residues. The V gene's germline CDR1 is LGHNT and CDR2 FRNRAP. Trimming removed 3 bases at V and 3 bases at J, with 7 bases between. This clonotype was found once. RNA, at roughly 0.45 to 1 ug, was reverse transcribed with random hexamers. Each CDR3 protein gets one entry after TCRdb re-called the immunoSEQ multiplex PCR reads with MiXCR. Of about 200,000 distinct CDR3 sequences listed, roughly 95% are singletons. The source material was CD4+ T cells from PBMCs. The chain employs TRBV12-5 and TRBJ2-3; D remains ambiguous. This TCR derives from a human donor with multiple sclerosis. Here the CDR3 DNA reads TGTGCTAGTGGTTTATATTCGACAGATACGCAGTATTTT. It is translated as CASGLYSTDTQYF.